This TCR beta chain emerged from a study of shared clonotypes between healthy human individuals. On this clone: Antigen: not known.

Study results and limitations: The authors sampled blood alone, and tissue repertoires likely differ. Limitation of the genetic and exposure-history diversity represented came from the few donors.

The CDR3 sequence is 18 residues long. Germline CDR1 reads MRHNA; CDR2 reads SNTAGT. The junction had 13 bases not matched to a gene; V was cut back by 5 bases and J by 1 base. Every donor was a Caucasian adult from Nashville, Tennessee. Splitting of each subset's genomic DNA was done evenly across several immunoSEQ plates. Sequencing used immunoSEQ multiplex PCR; TCRdb keeps in-frame clones, though not all of them. The sample carries about 1.5 million clones, 98% recorded once. The V gene is TRBV6-4, the J gene TRBJ2-1; 8 bases align to TRBD1. Sequenced sample: naive CD4+ T cells sorted from blood. Subset defined: CD45RA+ positively selected. This receptor was obtained from a man younger than 45 in good health. CDR3 nucleotides: TGTGCCAGCAGTATGCAGGGGGCAAGCACAACGTCCTACAATGAGCAGTTCTTC. Amino acid sequence: CASSMQGASTTSYNEQFF.